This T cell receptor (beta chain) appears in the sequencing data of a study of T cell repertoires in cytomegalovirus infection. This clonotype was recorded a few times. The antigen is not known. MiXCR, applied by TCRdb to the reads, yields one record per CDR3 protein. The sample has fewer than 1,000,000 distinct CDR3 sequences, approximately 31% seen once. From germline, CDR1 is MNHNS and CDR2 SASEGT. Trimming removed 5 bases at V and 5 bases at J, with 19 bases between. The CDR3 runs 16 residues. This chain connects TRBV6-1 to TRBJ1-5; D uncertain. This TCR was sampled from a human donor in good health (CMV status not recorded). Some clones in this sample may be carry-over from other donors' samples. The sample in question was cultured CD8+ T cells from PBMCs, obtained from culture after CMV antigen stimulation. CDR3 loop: CASSYPGEGLDQPQHF. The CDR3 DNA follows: TGTGCCAGCAGTTACCCTGGCGAAGGGTTAGATCAGCCCCAGCATTTT.